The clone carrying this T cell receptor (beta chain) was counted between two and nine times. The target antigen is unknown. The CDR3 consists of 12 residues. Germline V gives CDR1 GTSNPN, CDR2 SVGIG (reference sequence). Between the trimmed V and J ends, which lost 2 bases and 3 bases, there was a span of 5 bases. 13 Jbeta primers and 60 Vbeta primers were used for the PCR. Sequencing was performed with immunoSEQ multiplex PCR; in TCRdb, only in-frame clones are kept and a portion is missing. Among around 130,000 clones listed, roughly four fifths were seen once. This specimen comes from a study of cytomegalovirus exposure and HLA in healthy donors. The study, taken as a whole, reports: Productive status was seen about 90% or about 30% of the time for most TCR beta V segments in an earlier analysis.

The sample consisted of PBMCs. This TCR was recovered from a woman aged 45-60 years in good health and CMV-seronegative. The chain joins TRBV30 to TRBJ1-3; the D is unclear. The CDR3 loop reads CAWSLVGNTIYF. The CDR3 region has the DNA TGTGCCTGGAGTTTAGTTGGAAACACCATATATTTT.